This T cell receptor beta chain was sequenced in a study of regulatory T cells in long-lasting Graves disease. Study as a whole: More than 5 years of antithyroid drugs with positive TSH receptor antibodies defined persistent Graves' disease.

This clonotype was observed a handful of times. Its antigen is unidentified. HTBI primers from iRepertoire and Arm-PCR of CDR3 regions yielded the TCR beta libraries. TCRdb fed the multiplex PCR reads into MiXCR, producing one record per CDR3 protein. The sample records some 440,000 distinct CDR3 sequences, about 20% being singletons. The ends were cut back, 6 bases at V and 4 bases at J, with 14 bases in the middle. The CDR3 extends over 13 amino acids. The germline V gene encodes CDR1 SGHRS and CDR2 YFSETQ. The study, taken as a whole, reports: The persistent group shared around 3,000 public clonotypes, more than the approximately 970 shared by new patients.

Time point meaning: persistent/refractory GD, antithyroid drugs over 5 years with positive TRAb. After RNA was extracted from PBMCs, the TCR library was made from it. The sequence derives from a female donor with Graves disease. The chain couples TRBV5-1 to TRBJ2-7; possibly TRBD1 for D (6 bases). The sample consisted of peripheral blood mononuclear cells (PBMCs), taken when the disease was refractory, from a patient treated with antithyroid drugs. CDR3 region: CASKLTGQYEQYF. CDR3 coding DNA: TGCGCCAGCAAGCTCACGGGACAATACGAGCAGTACTTC. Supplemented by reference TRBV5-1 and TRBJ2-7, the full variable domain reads KAGVTQTPRYLIKTRGQQVTLSCSPISGHRSVSWYQQTPGQGLQFLFEYFSETQRNKGNFPGRFSGRQFSNSRSEMNVSTLELGDSALYLCASKLTGQYEQYFGPGTRLTVT.